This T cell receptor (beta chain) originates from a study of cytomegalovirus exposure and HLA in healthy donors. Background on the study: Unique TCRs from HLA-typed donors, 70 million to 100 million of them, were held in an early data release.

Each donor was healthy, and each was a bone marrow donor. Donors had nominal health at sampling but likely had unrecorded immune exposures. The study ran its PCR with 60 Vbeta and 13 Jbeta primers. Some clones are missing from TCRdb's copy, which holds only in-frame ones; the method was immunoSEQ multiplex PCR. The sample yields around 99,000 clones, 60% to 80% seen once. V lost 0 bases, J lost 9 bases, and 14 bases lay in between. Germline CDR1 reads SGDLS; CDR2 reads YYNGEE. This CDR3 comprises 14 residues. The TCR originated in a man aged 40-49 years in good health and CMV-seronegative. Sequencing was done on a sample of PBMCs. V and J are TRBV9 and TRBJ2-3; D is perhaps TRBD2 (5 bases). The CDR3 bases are TGTGCCAGCAGCGTAGTCTCGGAATCGGGGACGCAGTATTTT. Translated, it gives CASSVVSESGTQYF. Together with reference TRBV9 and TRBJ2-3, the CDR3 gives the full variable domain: DSGVTQTPKHLITATGQRVTLRCSPRSGDLSVYWYQQSLDQGLQFLIQYYNGEERAKGNILERFSAQQFPDLHSELNLSSLELGDSALYFCASSVVSESGTQYFGPGTRLTVL.